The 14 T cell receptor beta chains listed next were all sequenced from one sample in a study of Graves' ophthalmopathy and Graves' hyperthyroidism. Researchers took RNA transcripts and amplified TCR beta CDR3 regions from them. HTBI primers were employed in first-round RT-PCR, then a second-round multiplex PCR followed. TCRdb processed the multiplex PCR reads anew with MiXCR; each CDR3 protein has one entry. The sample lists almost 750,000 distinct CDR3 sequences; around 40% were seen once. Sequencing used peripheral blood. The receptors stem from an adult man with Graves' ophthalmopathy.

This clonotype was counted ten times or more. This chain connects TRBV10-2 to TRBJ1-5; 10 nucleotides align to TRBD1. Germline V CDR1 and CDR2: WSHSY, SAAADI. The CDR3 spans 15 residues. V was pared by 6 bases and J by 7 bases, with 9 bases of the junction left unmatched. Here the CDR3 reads CASRSGTGEGQPQHF. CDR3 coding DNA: TGCGCCAGCAGAAGTGGGACAGGGGAGGGCCAGCCCCAGCATTTT.

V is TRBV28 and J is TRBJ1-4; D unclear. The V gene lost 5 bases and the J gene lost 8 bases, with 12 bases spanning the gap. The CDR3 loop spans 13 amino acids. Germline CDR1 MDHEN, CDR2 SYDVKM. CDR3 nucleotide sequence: TGTGCCAGCAGTGACACCGGGAGCGAAAAACTGTTTTTT. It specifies CASSDTGSEKLFF.

The CDR3 here is CASVELSRGYTF. Written as DNA, the CDR3 is TGTGCCAGCGTTGAATTATCCCGTGGCTACACCTTC. V is TRBV25-1 and J is TRBJ1-2, with unresolved D. The CDR3 sequence is 12 residues long. Trimming removed 8 bases at V and 7 bases at J, with 14 bases between. Per germline, CDR1 MGHDK and CDR2 SYGVNS.

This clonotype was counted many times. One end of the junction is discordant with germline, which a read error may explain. The CDR3 sequence is CASSSRDRVAAVPQHF. For the CDR3, the DNA is TGTGCCAGCAGTAGCCGGGACAGGGTCGCCGCGGTGCCCCAGCATTTT. The chain has TRBV24-1 and TRBJ1-5, with 9 bases matching TRBD1. Germline loops: CDR1 KGHDR, CDR2 SFDVKD. The CDR3 spans 16 residues.

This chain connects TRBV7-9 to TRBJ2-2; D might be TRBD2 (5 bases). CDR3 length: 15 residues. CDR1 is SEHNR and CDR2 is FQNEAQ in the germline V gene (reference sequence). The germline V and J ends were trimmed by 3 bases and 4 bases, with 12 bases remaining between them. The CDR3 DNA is TGTGCCAGCAGCTTGGGTCAGGCGGGCACCGGGGAGCTGTTTTTT. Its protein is CASSLGQAGTGELFF.

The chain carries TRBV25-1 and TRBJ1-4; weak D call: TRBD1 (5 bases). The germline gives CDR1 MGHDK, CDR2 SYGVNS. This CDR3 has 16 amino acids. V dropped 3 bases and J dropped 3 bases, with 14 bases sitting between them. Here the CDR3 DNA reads TGTGCCAGCAGTGATAGTGCCGGGGGACCTAATGAAAAACTGTTTTTT. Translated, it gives CASSDSAGGPNEKLFF.

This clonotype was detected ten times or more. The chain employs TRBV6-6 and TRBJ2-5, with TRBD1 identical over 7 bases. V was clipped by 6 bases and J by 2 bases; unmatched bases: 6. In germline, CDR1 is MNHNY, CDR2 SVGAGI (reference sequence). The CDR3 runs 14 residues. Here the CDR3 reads CASRPGTEQETQYF. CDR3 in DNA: TGTGCCAGCAGGCCAGGGACAGAACAAGAGACCCAGTACTTC.

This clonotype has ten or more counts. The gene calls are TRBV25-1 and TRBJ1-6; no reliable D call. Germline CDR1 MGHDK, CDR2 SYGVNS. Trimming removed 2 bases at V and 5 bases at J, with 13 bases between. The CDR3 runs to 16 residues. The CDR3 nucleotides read TGTGCCAGCAGTGAAAGTACCGGGTTGAATAATTCACCCCTCCACTTT. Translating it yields CASSESTGLNNSPLHF.

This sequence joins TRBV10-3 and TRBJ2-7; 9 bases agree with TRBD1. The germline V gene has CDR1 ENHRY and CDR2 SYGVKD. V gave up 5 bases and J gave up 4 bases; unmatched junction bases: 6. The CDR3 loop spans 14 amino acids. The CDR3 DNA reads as TGTGCCATCAGTCCGGGACAGGGTACGTACGAGCAGTACTTC. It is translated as CAISPGQGTYEQYF.

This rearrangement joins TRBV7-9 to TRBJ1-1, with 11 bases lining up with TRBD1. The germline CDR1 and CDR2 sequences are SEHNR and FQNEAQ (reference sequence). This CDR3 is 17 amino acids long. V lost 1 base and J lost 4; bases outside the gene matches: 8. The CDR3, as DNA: TGTGCCAGCAGCTTAGGGGGGTCGGGGACAGGGGGCACTGAAGCTTTCTTT. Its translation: CASSLGGSGTGGTEAFF.

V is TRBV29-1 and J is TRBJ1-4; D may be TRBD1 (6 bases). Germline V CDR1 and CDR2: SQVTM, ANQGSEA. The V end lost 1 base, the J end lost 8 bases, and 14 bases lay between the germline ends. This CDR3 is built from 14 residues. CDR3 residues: CSVEGGGEGEKLFF. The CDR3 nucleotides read TGCAGCGTTGAAGGAGGGGGAGAGGGAGAAAAACTGTTTTTT.

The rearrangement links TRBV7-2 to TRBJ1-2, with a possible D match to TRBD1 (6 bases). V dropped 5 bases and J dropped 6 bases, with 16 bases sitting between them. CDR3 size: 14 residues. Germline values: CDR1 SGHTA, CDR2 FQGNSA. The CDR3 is CASSHSQGVNGYTF. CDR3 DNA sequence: TGTGCCAGCAGCCATTCACAGGGTGTAAATGGCTACACCTTC.

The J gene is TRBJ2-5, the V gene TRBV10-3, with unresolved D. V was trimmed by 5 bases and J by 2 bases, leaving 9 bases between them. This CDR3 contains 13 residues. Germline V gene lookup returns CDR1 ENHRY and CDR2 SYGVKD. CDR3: CAISIGNQETQYF. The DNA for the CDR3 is TGTGCCATCAGTATCGGTAATCAAGAGACCCAGTACTTC.

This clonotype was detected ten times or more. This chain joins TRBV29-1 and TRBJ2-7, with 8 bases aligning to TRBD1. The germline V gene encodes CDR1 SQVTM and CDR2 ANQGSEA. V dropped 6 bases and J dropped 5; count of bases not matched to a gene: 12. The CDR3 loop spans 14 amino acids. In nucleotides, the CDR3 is TGCAGCGTCGCGAGACAGGGGAGAGGGAACGAGCAGTACTTC. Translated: CSVARQGRGNEQYF.